These 25 T cell receptor beta chains were sequenced from one sample in a study of vaccination effects on CD4 cells after COVID-19. The antigens these receptors bind are not known. The method was immunoSEQ multiplex PCR; TCRdb's version includes in-frame clones alone and lacks a portion of them. Among roughly 50,000 clones listed, 60% to 80% were seen once. Under the ViraFEST assay, PBMC were stimulated with viral peptide pools so that antigen-specific CD4+ T cells expanded. Sequencing was performed afterwards. Isolation of CD4+ T cells took place after 10 days of culture. All vaccine recipients tested negative for nucleocapsid antibodies and had never contracted SARS-CoV-2 infection. Sequenced material: CD4+ T cells from PBMCs cultured with HCoV-OC43 spike peptides, taken before COVID-19 vaccination. Subset in this sample: HCoV-OC43 spike overlapping peptide pool stimulation. The receptor set was obtained from a human donor who received a COVID-19 vaccine.

This clone was counted between two and nine times. The chain recombines TRBV7-9 with TRBJ2-3, with a weak D call TRBD2 (5 bases). Germline V gives CDR1 SEHNR, CDR2 FQNEAQ (reference sequence). The CDR3 consists of 15 residues. V was shortened by 2 bases and J by 0 bases, with 9 bases between the two germline ends. The DNA for the CDR3 is TGTGCCAGCAGCTTACACGGGGAGAGCACAGATACGCAGTATTTT. This encodes CASSLHGESTDTQYF.

This clone came up a few times. This rearrangement joins TRBV6-4 to TRBJ1-2; D is possibly TRBD1 (5 bases). Germline V gene lookup returns CDR1 MRHNA and CDR2 SNTAGT. Deletions cut 5 bases from V and 6 bases from J, with 13 bases between. The CDR3 length is 13 residues. The CDR3 nucleotides read TGTGCCAGCAGTCCTCAACCGGGGGATGGCTACACCTTC. The encoded protein is CASSPQPGDGYTF.

This clone appeared a few times. The CDR3 region is CAWRIPGLSTGELFF. CDR3 in DNA: TGTGCCTGGAGGATCCCGGGACTGAGCACCGGGGAGCTGTTTTTT. V usage is TRBV30 and J usage is TRBJ2-2; TRBD2 might be the D (6 bases). Trimming took off 3 bases at V and 4 bases at J, with 15 bases between the two ends. Per germline, CDR1 GTSNPN and CDR2 SVGIG (reference sequence). This CDR3 contains 15 residues.

The rearrangement links TRBV6-4 to TRBJ2-3; TRBD2 might be the D (6 bases). Trimming stripped 6 bases from V and 1 base from J, with 14 bases between. Germline assignment: CDR1 MRHNA and CDR2 SNTAGT. This CDR3 contains 15 residues. The CDR3, as DNA: TGTGCCAGCAGGGCCCTCGGCGGGGGCACAGATACGCAGTATTTT. Amino acids: CASRALGGGTDTQYF.

This chain connects TRBV3-1 (or the pseudogene TRBV3-2) to TRBJ2-3; 7 positions match TRBD2. CDR1 is LGHDT and CDR2 is YNNKEL in the germline V gene (reference sequence). The CDR3 loop spans 18 amino acids. V shed 1 base and J 0 bases; nucleotides not matched to a gene: 10. CDR3 nucleotides: TGTGCCAGCAGCCAAGTTTGGAAGAGCGGGACTAGCACAGATACGCAGTATTTT. This sequence encodes CASSQVWKSGTSTDTQYF.

This chain links TRBV30 with TRBJ2-3, with a tentative D call TRBD1 (5 bases). Between the trimmed V and J ends, which lost 3 bases and 3 bases, there was a span of 13 bases. Germline CDR1 and CDR2: GTSNPN and SVGIG (reference sequence). The CDR3 extends over 14 amino acids. The CDR3 coding sequence is TGTGCCTGGAGGAATGGGGCCGGGACAGATACGCAGTATTTT. It specifies CAWRNGAGTDTQYF.

The chain couples TRBV5-8 to TRBJ2-7; perhaps D is TRBD1 or TRBD2 (5 bases each). Trimming took 2 bases from V and 8 from J, leaving 17 bases between them. CDR3 length: 14 residues. The germline V gene has CDR1 SGHTS and CDR2 YDEGEE. DNA for the CDR3: TGTGCCAGCAGCTTCTTGTGGGGGTCCCGCAAGCAGTACGTC. Amino acids: CASSFLWGSRKQYV.

J is TRBJ2-3 and V is TRBV5-6; TRBD2 agrees at 8 bases. The CDR3 has 15 amino acids. With 2 bases clipped from V and 4 bases from J, the junction kept 6 bases outside the gene matches. Germline V CDR1 and CDR2: SGHDT, YYEEEE. CDR3 DNA: TGTGCCAGCAGCTTTCGGGGGGGCCGCGCAGATACGCAGTATTTT. This translates into CASSFRGGRADTQYF.

V usage is TRBV7-2 and J usage is TRBJ2-3; no clear D. V lost 4 bases and J 2 bases, leaving 4 bases between the germline ends. Germline-derived CDR1 and CDR2 are SGHTA and FQGNSA. The CDR3 runs to 12 residues. CDR3 in amino acids: CASSYYTDTQYF. The DNA of the CDR3 is TGTGCCAGCAGCTACTACACAGATACGCAGTATTTT.

The rearrangement uses TRBV6-5 and TRBJ1-3; weak D call: TRBD1 (5 bases). V lost 6 bases and J lost 4, with 13 bases in between. The CDR3 length is 14 residues. Germline CDR1 MNHEY, CDR2 SVGAGI. CDR3 nucleotides: TGTGCCAGCAGGGATACTGGGGGAGGAAACACCATATATTTT. The encoded protein is CASRDTGGGNTIYF.

The chain couples TRBV3-1 (or the pseudogene TRBV3-2) to TRBJ2-7; D unclear. V lost 1 base to trimming and J lost 4 bases, with 8 bases between them. Germline assignment: CDR1 LGHDT and CDR2 YNNKEL (reference sequence). This CDR3 has 13 amino acids. CDR3 DNA sequence: TGTGCCAGCAGCCAAGCCCCCAGTTACGAGCAGTACGTC. As protein: CASSQAPSYEQYV.

CDR3 protein: CASSQEATSVGLGANVLTF. The CDR3 nucleotides are TGTGCCAGCAGCCAAGAGGCGACTAGTGTCGGATTGGGGGCCAACGTCCTGACTTTC. The J gene is TRBJ2-6, the V gene TRBV3-1 (or the pseudogene TRBV3-2); TRBD2 is a possible D gene (6 bases). Germline V gene lookup returns CDR1 LGHDT and CDR2 YNNKEL (reference sequence). V was shortened by 0 bases and J by 4 bases, with 19 bases between the two germline ends. The CDR3 has 19 amino acids.

J is TRBJ1-5 and V is TRBV5-1; D uncertain. Trimming pared 4 bases from V and 1 base from J, leaving 12 bases between. This CDR3 is built from 15 residues. Germline V gene data show CDR1 as SGHRS and CDR2 as YFSETQ. The CDR3 is CASSPDGGSNQPQHF. CDR3 nucleotide sequence: TGCGCCAGCAGCCCGGACGGAGGAAGCAATCAGCCCCAGCATTTT.

The rearrangement links TRBV5-1 to TRBJ2-1; D assignment may be TRBD1 or TRBD2 (5 bases each). The germline gives CDR1 SGHRS, CDR2 YFSETQ. This CDR3 has 14 residues. With 6 bases removed from V and 0 bases from J, the gap between germline ends came to 10 bases. As DNA, the CDR3 is TGCGCCAGCAACCCCGGGACCTCCTACAATGAGCAGTTCTTC. Residues: CASNPGTSYNEQFF.

The rearrangement joins TRBV7-2 to TRBJ2-1; 15 bases map to TRBD2. This CDR3 region has 18 residues. Germline-derived CDR1 and CDR2 are SGHTA and FQGNSA. With 2 bases clipped from V and 7 bases from J, the junction kept 9 bases outside the gene matches. DNA of the CDR3: TGTGCCAGCAGCTTATACCGGACTAGCGGGGGGGCGGGGAATGAGCAGTTCTTC. This codes for CASSLYRTSGGAGNEQFF.

The chain uses TRBV6-4 and TRBJ2-3; 7 positions match TRBD2. V lost 3 bases to trimming and J lost 7 bases; unmatched junction nucleotides: 10. CDR3 length equals 15 residues. CDR1 MRHNA and CDR2 SNTAGT come from the germline V gene. The CDR3 sequence is CASSELPSGDYTQYF. The DNA for the CDR3 is TGTGCCAGCAGTGAGTTACCTAGCGGAGACTATACGCAGTATTTT.

The chain is built from TRBV18 and TRBJ2-3; no clear D gene. CDR3 size: 14 residues. The germline gives CDR1 KGHSH, CDR2 LQKENI. The ends were cut back, 0 bases at V and 5 bases at J, with 9 bases in the middle. CDR3 bases: TGTGCCAGCTCACCACCGTCCATGGAAGATACGCAGTATTTT. It specifies CASSPPSMEDTQYF.

This chain joins TRBV19 and TRBJ2-2; 8 nucleotides align to TRBD2. The CDR3 totals 15 residues. Germline V gene data show CDR1 as LNHDA and CDR2 as SQIVND (reference sequence). The trim removed 3 bases at V and 5 bases at J, leaving 5 bases unmatched. CDR3 DNA: TGTGCCAGTAGTATGGGAGCGGGGGTGACCGGGGAGCTGTTTTTT. Its protein product is CASSMGAGVTGELFF.

The chain is built from TRBV12-5 and TRBJ2-3; D might be TRBD2 (5 bases). Germline loops: CDR1 LGHNT, CDR2 FRNRAP. The CDR3 totals 13 residues. Trimming pared 2 bases from V and 7 bases from J, leaving 10 bases between. CDR3 protein: CASGLYPGNTQYF. CDR3 DNA sequence: TGTGCTAGTGGTTTGTACCCGGGGAATACGCAGTATTTT.

The chain joins TRBV6-5 to TRBJ2-4, with D unresolved. Germline V gene sequence: CDR1 MNHEY, CDR2 SVGAGI. The CDR3 has 11 amino acids. Trimming shortened V by 6 bases and J by 3 bases, and 3 bases separated the two germline ends. CDR3 sequence: CASRDKNIQYF. The CDR3 DNA follows: TGTGCCAGCAGAGACAAAAACATTCAGTACTTC.

J is TRBJ2-3 and V is TRBV24-1, with 10 bases fitting TRBD2. The CDR3 consists of 15 residues. Losses at the gene ends were 5 bases for V and 4 bases for J; bases not matched to a gene: 5. CDR1 and CDR2 from the germline V gene are KGHDR and SFDVKD. CDR3 in amino acids: CATSAAGGSPDTQYF. The CDR3 nucleotides are TGTGCCACCAGTGCAGCGGGGGGGTCACCAGATACGCAGTATTTT.

The CDR3: CSVSGFSGNTIYF. The CDR3 bases are TGCAGCGTTAGCGGCTTCTCTGGAAACACCATATATTTT. This chain links TRBV29-1 with TRBJ1-3; no clear D gene. Germline CDR1 is SQVTM and CDR2 is ANQGSEA. Between the trimmed V and J ends, which lost 5 bases and 0 bases, there was a span of 8 bases. This CDR3 is built from 13 residues.

The J gene is TRBJ2-5, the V gene TRBV15; 12 nucleotides match TRBD1. This CDR3 comprises 17 residues. J lost 1 base, V lost 3 bases, and 6 bases had no gene match. Germline V gene data show CDR1 as LNHNV and CDR2 as YYDKDF (reference sequence). CDR3 DNA sequence: TGTGCCACCAGCAGGGGGGGACAGGGGGCACTCCAAGAGACCCAGTACTTC. Its translation is CATSRGGQGALQETQYF.

The chain employs TRBV25-1 and TRBJ2-4; D is unresolved. V dropped 0 bases and J dropped 8 bases, with 11 bases sitting between them. CDR3 length: 14 residues. Germline CDR1 is MGHDK and CDR2 is SYGVNS. CDR3 amino acids: CASSEYSPPYIQYF. The CDR3 DNA is TGTGCCAGCAGTGAATATAGCCCCCCTTACATTCAGTACTTC.

This chain connects TRBV5-6 to TRBJ2-1, with a weak D call TRBD2 (6 bases). Germline V gene data show CDR1 as SGHDT and CDR2 as YYEEEE. The CDR3 loop spans 13 amino acids. V shed 4 bases and J shed 7 bases, with 12 bases lying between them. CDR3 DNA: TGTGCCAGCAGCAGGAGGGCTTCAAATGAGCAGTTCTTC. This translates into CASSRRASNEQFF.